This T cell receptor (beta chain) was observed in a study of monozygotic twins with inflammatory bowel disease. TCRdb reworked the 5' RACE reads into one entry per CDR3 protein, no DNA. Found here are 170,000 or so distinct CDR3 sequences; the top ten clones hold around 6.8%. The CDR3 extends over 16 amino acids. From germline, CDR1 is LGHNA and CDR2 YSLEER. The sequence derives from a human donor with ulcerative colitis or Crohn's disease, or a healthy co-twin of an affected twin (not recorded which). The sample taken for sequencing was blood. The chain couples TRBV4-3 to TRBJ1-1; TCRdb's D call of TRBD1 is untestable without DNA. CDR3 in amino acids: CASSQGPRGLGTEAFF.